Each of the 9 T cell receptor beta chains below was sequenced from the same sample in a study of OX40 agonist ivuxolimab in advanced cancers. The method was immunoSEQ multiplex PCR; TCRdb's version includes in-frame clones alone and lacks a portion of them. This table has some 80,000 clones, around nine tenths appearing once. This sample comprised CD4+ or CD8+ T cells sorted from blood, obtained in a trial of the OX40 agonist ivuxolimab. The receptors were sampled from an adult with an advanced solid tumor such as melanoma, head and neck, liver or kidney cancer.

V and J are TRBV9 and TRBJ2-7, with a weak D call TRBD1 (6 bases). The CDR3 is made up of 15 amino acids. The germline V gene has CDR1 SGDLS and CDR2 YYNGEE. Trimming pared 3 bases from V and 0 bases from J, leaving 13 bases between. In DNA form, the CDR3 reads TGTGCCAGCAGCGGGGGGCCAGGGGTCTCCTACGAGCAGTACTTC. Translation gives CASSGGPGVSYEQYF.

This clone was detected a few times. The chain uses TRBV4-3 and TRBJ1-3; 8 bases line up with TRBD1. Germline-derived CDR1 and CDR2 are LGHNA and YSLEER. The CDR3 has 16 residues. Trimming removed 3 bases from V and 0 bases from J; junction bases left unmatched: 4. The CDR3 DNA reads TGCGCCAGCAGCCACGCAGGGGGCTTCTCTGGAAACACCATATATTTT. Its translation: CASSHAGGFSGNTIYF.

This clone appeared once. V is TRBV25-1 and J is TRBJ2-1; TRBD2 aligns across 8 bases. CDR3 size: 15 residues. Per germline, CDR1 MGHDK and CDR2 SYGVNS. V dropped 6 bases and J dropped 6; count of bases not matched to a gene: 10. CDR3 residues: CASSAPTSEANEQFF. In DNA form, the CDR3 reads TGTGCCAGCAGCGCCCCGACTAGCGAGGCCAATGAGCAGTTCTTC.

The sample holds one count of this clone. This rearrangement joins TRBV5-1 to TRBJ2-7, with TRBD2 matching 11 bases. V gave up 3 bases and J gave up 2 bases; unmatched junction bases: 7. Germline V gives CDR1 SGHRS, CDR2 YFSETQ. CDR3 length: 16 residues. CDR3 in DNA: TGCGCCAGCAGCTCGAAGACTAGCGGGACAGCCTACGAGCAGTACTTC. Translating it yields CASSSKTSGTAYEQYF.

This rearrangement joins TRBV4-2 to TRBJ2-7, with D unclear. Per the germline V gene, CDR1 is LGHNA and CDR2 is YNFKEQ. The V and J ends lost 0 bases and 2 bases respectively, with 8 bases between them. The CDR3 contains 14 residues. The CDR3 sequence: CASSQDTAAYEQYF. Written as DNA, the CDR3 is TGTGCCAGCAGCCAAGATACGGCCGCCTACGAGCAGTACTTC.

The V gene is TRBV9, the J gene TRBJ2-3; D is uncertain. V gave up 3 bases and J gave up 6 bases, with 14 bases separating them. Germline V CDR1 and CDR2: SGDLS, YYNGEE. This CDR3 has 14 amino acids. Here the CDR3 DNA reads TGTGCCAGCAGCGCCTCCTCCTGGCACGATACGCAGTATTTT. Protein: CASSASSWHDTQYF.

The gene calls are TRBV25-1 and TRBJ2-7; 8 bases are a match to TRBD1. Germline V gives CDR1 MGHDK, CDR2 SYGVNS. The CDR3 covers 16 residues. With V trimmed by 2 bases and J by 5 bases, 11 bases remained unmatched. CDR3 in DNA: TGTGCCAGCAGTGAAAGGACAGGGTACCTTTCGGACGAGCAGTACTTC. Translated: CASSERTGYLSDEQYF.

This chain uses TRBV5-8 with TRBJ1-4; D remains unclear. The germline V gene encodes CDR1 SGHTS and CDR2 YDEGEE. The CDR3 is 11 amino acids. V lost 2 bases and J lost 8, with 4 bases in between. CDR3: CASSFPEKLFF. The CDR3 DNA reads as TGTGCCAGCAGCTTTCCCGAAAAACTGTTTTTT.

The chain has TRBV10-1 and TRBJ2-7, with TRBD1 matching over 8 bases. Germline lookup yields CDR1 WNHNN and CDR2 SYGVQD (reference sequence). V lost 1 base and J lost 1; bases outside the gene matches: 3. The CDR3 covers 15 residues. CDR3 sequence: CASSELRTGSYEQYF. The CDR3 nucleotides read TGCGCCAGCAGTGAGTTGCGGACAGGGTCCTACGAGCAGTACTTC.